A selection of T cell receptor beta chains follows, all from one sample in a study of graft-versus-host responses after intestinal transplantation. Libraries were prepared by immunoSEQ multiplex PCR; TCRdb keeps only in-frame clonotypes and omits some of them. The sample lists 20,000 to 30,000 clones; roughly 85% were seen once. The material sequenced was PBMCs, taken almost 29 days after intestinal transplant. These receptors all come from a human patient who received an intestinal transplant, so some T cells may come from the graft donor. Each CDR3 is given with its conserved first and last residue. Each record gives: clone size, D gene, J gene, V gene, CDR3 protein, CDR3 DNA. D genes are given only for firm matches. The size of a clone is reported for some rows only, either as once, few or many, or as a class for expanded clones.

size: -; D: -; J: TRBJ2-7; V: TRBV27; CDR3: CASSFSQNFLGQYF; DNA: TGTGCCAGCAGTTTCTCTCAAAATTTCCTGGGGCAGTACTTC
size: -; D: -; J: TRBJ2-3; V: TRBV10-3; CDR3: CAISLSGSGPHTQYF; DNA: TGTGCCATCAGCTTAAGCGGGTCGGGTCCCCATACGCAGTATTTT
size: -; D: -; J: TRBJ2-7; V: TRBV9; CDR3: CASSVVPTGRAYEQYF; DNA: TGTGCCAGCAGCGTAGTTCCGACCGGCAGGGCCTACGAGCAGTACTTC
size: few; D: -; J: TRBJ2-5; V: TRBV6-1; CDR3: CASSGGRPGTQYF; DNA: TGTGCCAGCAGTGGGGGCAGGCCGGGGACCCAGTACTTC
size: -; D: TRBD1; J: TRBJ1-1; V: TRBV2; CDR3: CASSKRQGLDTEAFF; DNA: TGTGCCAGCAGTAAACGACAGGGCCTGGATACTGAAGCTTTCTTT
size: -; D: -; J: TRBJ2-3; V: TRBV18; CDR3: CASSPPTGLADTQYF; DNA: TGTGCCAGCTCACCACCGACAGGATTAGCAGATACGCAGTATTTT
size: -; D: TRBD2; J: TRBJ2-1; V: TRBV11-1; CDR3: CASSPGLAGGMHNEQFF; DNA: TGTGCCAGCAGCCCAGGGCTAGCGGGAGGGATGCACAATGAGCAGTTCTTC
size: -; D: TRBD1; J: TRBJ1-1; V: TRBV7-2; CDR3: CASSFAGTGGTEAFF; DNA: TGTGCCAGCAGCTTTGCCGGGACAGGGGGCACTGAAGCTTTCTTT
size: -; D: TRBD2; J: TRBJ2-1; V: TRBV5-1; CDR3: CASSLGLAAYNEQFF; DNA: TGCGCCAGCAGCTTGGGACTAGCGGCATACAATGAGCAGTTCTTC
size: -; D: TRBD1; J: TRBJ1-5; V: TRBV6-6; CDR3: CASSPGSGGQPQHF; DNA: TGTGCCAGCAGTCCCGGGTCAGGGGGCCAGCCCCAGCATTTT
size: -; D: TRBD2; J: TRBJ2-5; V: TRBV11-2; CDR3: CASSLTSDIETQYF; DNA: TGTGCCAGCAGCCTTACTAGCGACATAGAGACCCAGTACTTC
size: once; D: -; J: TRBJ2-7; V: TRBV11-2; CDR3: CASSYRGGPYEQYF; DNA: TGTGCCAGCAGTTACAGGGGGGGACCCTACGAGCAGTACTTC
size: -; D: -; J: TRBJ2-1; V: TRBV7-9; CDR3: CASSLAGPLYNEQFF; DNA: TGTGCCAGCAGCCTGGCGGGACCCCTCTACAATGAGCAGTTCTTC
size: -; D: TRBD1; J: TRBJ2-7; V: TRBV7-9; CDR3: CASSLGQVFSYEQYF; DNA: TGTGCCAGCAGCTTGGGACAGGTTTTCTCCTACGAGCAGTACTTC
size: few; D: TRBD1; J: TRBJ2-2; V: TRBV15; CDR3: CATSSSEPDRAQVNTGELFF; DNA: TGTGCCACCAGCAGCTCCGAACCCGACAGGGCCCAAGTGAACACCGGGGAGCTGTTTTTT
size: -; D: TRBD1; J: TRBJ1-2; V: TRBV28; CDR3: CASSPTGQVHYGYTF; DNA: TGTGCCAGCAGTCCGACGGGACAGGTTCACTATGGCTACACCTTC
size: -; D: -; J: TRBJ2-1; V: TRBV4-1; CDR3: CASSQEIAAYNEQFF; DNA: TGCGCCAGCAGCCAAGAAATCGCCGCTTACAATGAGCAGTTCTTC
size: -; D: -; J: TRBJ1-3; V: TRBV19; CDR3: CASSIIGANTIYF; DNA: TGTGCCAGTAGTATTATAGGGGCAAACACCATATATTTT
size: once; D: TRBD2; J: TRBJ2-2; V: TRBV9; CDR3: CASSAVLAGANTGELFF; DNA: TGTGCCAGCAGCGCCGTGTTAGCGGGGGCGAACACCGGGGAGCTGTTTTTT
size: -; D: TRBD1; J: TRBJ2-6; V: TRBV6-5; CDR3: CASSDRGSGANVLTF; DNA: TGTGCCAGCAGCGACAGGGGGTCTGGGGCCAACGTCCTGACTTTC
size: -; D: TRBD1; J: TRBJ2-7; V: TRBV4-2; CDR3: CASSQEWTGAYEQYF; DNA: TGTGCCAGCAGCCAAGAGTGGACAGGGGCCTACGAGCAGTACTTC
size: -; D: -; J: TRBJ2-2; V: TRBV4-1; CDR3: CASSQVAPGTGELFF; DNA: TGCGCCAGCAGCCAAGTTGCCCCGGGGACCGGGGAGCTGTTTTTT
size: -; D: -; J: TRBJ2-1; V: TRBV27; CDR3: CASSLYSYNEQFF; DNA: TGTGCCAGCAGTTTATACAGTTACAATGAGCAGTTCTTC
size: -; D: -; J: TRBJ1-1; V: TRBV30; CDR3: CAWFVGGGGEAFF; DNA: TGTGCCTGGTTTGTGGGTGGGGGAGGTGAAGCTTTCTTT
size: -; D: TRBD1; J: TRBJ1-5; V: TRBV19; CDR3: CASSPWDRGRGNQPQHF; DNA: TGTGCCAGTAGTCCCTGGGACAGGGGACGAGGCAATCAGCCCCAGCATTTT
size: -; D: TRBD2; J: TRBJ2-5; V: TRBV4-1; CDR3: CASSPSSGGPRETQYF; DNA: TGCGCCAGCAGCCCCTCTTCGGGAGGGCCGCGGGAGACCCAGTACTTC
size: once; D: -; J: TRBJ2-1; V: TRBV18; CDR3: CASSPPGQQNEQFF; DNA: TGTGCCAGCTCACCACCAGGACAACAGAATGAGCAGTTCTTC
size: few; D: TRBD1; J: TRBJ2-7; V: TRBV28; CDR3: CASSLRTGGHEQYF; DNA: TGTGCCAGCAGTCTCAGGACAGGGGGCCATGAGCAGTACTTC
size: -; D: -; J: TRBJ1-1; V: TRBV6-5; CDR3: CASSYDSANTEAFF; DNA: TGTGCCAGCAGTTACGACAGCGCCAACACTGAAGCTTTCTTT
size: -; D: -; J: TRBJ2-5; V: TRBV6-1; CDR3: CASPGTGSGETQYF; DNA: TGTGCCAGCCCAGGCACGGGGAGTGGAGAGACCCAGTACTTC
size: -; D: -; J: TRBJ2-2; V: TRBV30; CDR3: CAWSVQVYTGELFF; DNA: TGTGCCTGGAGTGTACAGGTGTATACCGGGGAGCTGTTTTTT
size: -; D: -; J: TRBJ1-1; V: TRBV7-3; CDR3: CASSLDGGEAFF; DNA: TGTGCCAGCAGCCTGGATGGGGGGGAAGCTTTCTTT
size: -; D: -; J: TRBJ2-2; V: TRBV4-1; CDR3: CASSWVAGELFF; DNA: TGCGCCAGCAGCTGGGTCGCAGGGGAGCTGTTTTTT
size: -; D: -; J: TRBJ1-6; V: TRBV9; CDR3: CASSVKGSPLHF; DNA: TGTGCCAGCAGCGTAAAGGGCTCACCCCTCCACTTT
size: -; D: TRBD1; J: TRBJ2-7; V: TRBV9; CDR3: CASSVAGQGSYEQYF; DNA: TGTGCCAGCAGCGTAGCAGGACAGGGCTCCTACGAGCAGTACTTC
size: -; D: -; J: TRBJ2-1; V: TRBV13; CDR3: CASSLVLDGRDGDEQFF; DNA: TGTGCCAGCAGCTTAGTTCTGGATGGACGGGACGGCGATGAGCAGTTCTTC
size: -; D: TRBD2; J: TRBJ2-7; V: TRBV4-1; CDR3: CASSQLGLAGGTYEQYF; DNA: TGCGCCAGCAGCCAGCTGGGACTAGCGGGAGGGACATACGAGCAGTACTTC
size: -; D: -; J: TRBJ1-1; V: TRBV18; CDR3: CANSPLDRHTEAFF; DNA: TGTGCCAACTCACCCCTCGACAGGCACACTGAAGCTTTCTTT
size: -; D: TRBD1; J: TRBJ1-1; V: TRBV10-3; CDR3: CAISDPTGSGVLGTEAFF; DNA: TGTGCCATCAGTGACCCGACAGGGAGTGGGGTGTTGGGCACTGAAGCTTTCTTT
size: -; D: -; J: TRBJ2-7; V: TRBV7-9; CDR3: CASSLAPNYEQYF; DNA: TGTGCCAGCAGCTTAGCCCCCAACTACGAGCAGTACTTC
size: few; D: -; J: TRBJ1-2; V: TRBV28; CDR3: CASSLGGAPLGYGYTF; DNA: TGTGCCAGCAGTTTGGGGGGCGCCCCTCTGGGGTATGGCTACACCTTC
size: -; D: -; J: TRBJ2-7; V: TRBV5-6; CDR3: CASSLPGHSYEQYF; DNA: TGTGCCAGCAGCTTACCGGGACACTCCTACGAGCAGTACTTC
size: -; D: -; J: TRBJ1-4; V: TRBV2; CDR3: CASRDTNEKLFF; DNA: TGTGCCAGCAGGGACACTAATGAAAAACTGTTTTTT
size: -; D: TRBD2; J: TRBJ2-7; V: TRBV19; CDR3: CASSIDLAGYEQYF; DNA: TGTGCCAGTAGTATAGATCTAGCGGGTTACGAGCAGTACTTC
size: -; D: -; J: TRBJ2-3; V: TRBV19; CDR3: CASTARTYTSTDTQYF; DNA: TGTGCCAGTACCGCCAGGACATACACTAGCACAGATACGCAGTATTTT
size: -; D: -; J: TRBJ1-2; V: TRBV20-1; CDR3: CSARVQEGYTF; DNA: TGCAGTGCTAGAGTCCAAGAGGGCTACACCTTC
size: -; D: TRBD1; J: TRBJ2-1; V: TRBV7-9; CDR3: CASSLGQGVELDEQFF; DNA: TGTGCCAGCAGCTTAGGCCAGGGGGTTGAACTTGATGAGCAGTTCTTC
size: once; D: -; J: TRBJ2-1; V: TRBV10-1; CDR3: CASSTEGMSYNEQFF; DNA: TGCGCCAGCAGTACCGAGGGTATGTCCTACAATGAGCAGTTCTTC
size: -; D: TRBD1; J: TRBJ1-2; V: TRBV6-4; CDR3: CASSEEIRGYPWYYGYTF; DNA: TGTGCCAGCAGTGAAGAGATCAGGGGGTATCCATGGTACTATGGCTACACCTTC
size: -; D: TRBD1; J: TRBJ1-2; V: TRBV6-6; CDR3: CASSGTGGVYGYTF; DNA: TGTGCCAGCAGTGGGACAGGGGGCGTCTATGGCTACACCTTC
size: -; D: -; J: TRBJ2-1; V: TRBV6-5; CDR3: CSLHSGATYFNEQFF; DNA: TGTTCCCTTCACTCCGGAGCGACCTACTTCAATGAGCAGTTCTTC
size: -; D: -; J: TRBJ2-4; V: TRBV29-1; CDR3: CSVSQLAKNIQYF; DNA: TGCAGCGTTAGTCAGTTAGCCAAAAACATTCAGTACTTC
size: once; D: -; J: TRBJ2-7; V: TRBV29-1; CDR3: CSVRRGADEQYF; DNA: TGCAGCGTTCGCAGGGGGGCCGACGAGCAGTACTTC
size: -; D: -; J: TRBJ2-1; V: TRBV5-4; CDR3: CASSSVGEQFF; DNA: TGTGCCAGCAGCTCCGTCGGCGAGCAGTTCTTC
size: few; D: -; J: TRBJ2-7; V: TRBV19; CDR3: CASSAGFTYEQYF; DNA: TGTGCCAGTAGTGCGGGATTCACCTACGAGCAGTACTTC